This passage covers 31 T cell receptor beta chains from one sample sequenced in a study of cytomegalovirus exposure and HLA in healthy donors. A multiplex PCR was run with 60 Vbeta primers and 13 Jbeta primers. Clones were read by immunoSEQ multiplex PCR, and TCRdb kept only the in-frame ones, dropping some. The table includes under 150,000 clones, about 60% detected once. The material sequenced was PBMCs. The source is a middle-aged man in good health and CMV-seropositive.

The V call is TRBV5-4, the J call TRBJ2-1; 8 nucleotides agree with TRBD2. V lost 4 bases, J lost 10 bases, and 10 bases stayed unmatched. The CDR3 sequence is 14 residues long. Germline V gives CDR1 SGHNT, CDR2 YYREEE (reference sequence). The CDR3 reads CASSVSGGPLEQFF. CDR3 nucleotide sequence: TGTGCCAGCAGCGTATCGGGGGGGCCTTTGGAGCAGTTCTTC.

The sample holds one count of this clone. The rearrangement links TRBV28 to TRBJ1-2; maybe TRBD1 (5 bases). Germline V lookup: CDR1 MDHEN, CDR2 SYDVKM. This CDR3 contains 14 residues. The V end lost 5 bases, the J end lost 1 base, and 11 bases lay between the germline ends. DNA for the CDR3: TGTGCCAGCAGTCTCTCAGGGCTTAACTATGGCTACACCTTC. Translating gives CASSLSGLNYGYTF.

The table lists this clone with a few counts. V and J are TRBV5-6 and TRBJ2-7; perhaps TRBD2 as D (5 bases). Germline V gene data show CDR1 as SGHDT and CDR2 as YYEEEE. V dropped 0 bases and J dropped 5 bases, with 15 bases sitting between them. This CDR3 comprises 15 residues. CDR3 DNA sequence: TGTGCCAGCAGCTTGGGTGGTCGGGGTTTCCACGAGCAGTACTTC. This codes for CASSLGGRGFHEQYF.

V usage is TRBV19 and J usage is TRBJ2-1, with D possibly TRBD2 on 6 matching bases. The germline V gene has CDR1 LNHDA and CDR2 SQIVND (reference sequence). This CDR3 has 14 residues. V dropped 5 bases and J dropped 1 base, with 9 bases sitting between them. The CDR3 bases are TGTGCCAGTAGTTTTGGGGGGTCCTACAATGAGCAGTTCTTC. Translation gives CASSFGGSYNEQFF.

The CDR3 coding sequence is TGTGCCAGCAGGTGGGGACAGGGTGAAGCTTTCTTT. Translating gives CASRWGQGEAFF. This chain connects TRBV5-8 to TRBJ1-1; 9 nucleotides match TRBD1. J lost 7 bases, V lost 5 bases, and 3 bases had no gene match. The germline gives CDR1 SGHTS, CDR2 YDEGEE. This CDR3 spans 12 amino acids.

The chain combines TRBV2 with TRBJ2-7, with D maybe TRBD2 (7 bases). The length of the CDR3 is 16 residues. V was pared by 7 bases and J by 0 bases, with 19 bases between. The germline CDR1 and CDR2 sequences are SNHLY and FYNNEI. The CDR3 bases are TGTGCCAGCAATCAAGGGGGGGCCCCGAGCTCCTACGAGCAGTACTTC. Translating gives CASNQGGAPSSYEQYF.

This clone was found a few times. The CDR3 region is CASSAQGVPSTKGGGYTF. CDR3 coding DNA: TGTGCCAGCAGCGCACAGGGGGTCCCCTCTACCAAGGGAGGTGGCTACACCTTC. The genes are TRBV7-9 and TRBJ1-2; TRBD1 aligns across 8 bases. This CDR3 has 18 amino acids. With V trimmed by 5 bases and J by 7 bases, 21 bases remained unmatched. Looked up from germline, CDR1 is SEHNR and CDR2 is FQNEAQ (reference sequence).

The chain carries TRBV7-3 and TRBJ2-1; D gene ambiguous. V lost 2 bases, J lost 4 bases, and 9 bases lay in between. Germline loops: CDR1 SGHTA, CDR2 FQGTGA. The CDR3 runs 14 residues. The CDR3 region is CASSLLSGYNEQFF. The CDR3 DNA follows: TGTGCCAGCAGCTTATTGTCAGGTTACAATGAGCAGTTCTTC.

This sequence joins TRBV11-3 and TRBJ2-5, with D possibly being TRBD1 (5 bases). Per germline, CDR1 SGHNT and CDR2 YENEEA. With 6 bases removed from V and 5 bases from J, the gap between germline ends came to 22 bases. The CDR3 is 16 residues long. The CDR3 nucleotides read TGTGCCAGCAGTTTCACCCTGGACACCCGCCGGGAGACCCAGTACTTC. Translated, it gives CASSFTLDTRRETQYF.

The chain employs TRBV6-1 and TRBJ2-7, with a possible D match to TRBD1 (6 bases). The CDR3 covers 15 residues. In germline, CDR1 is MNHNS, CDR2 SASEGT. V lost 7 bases to trimming and J lost 1 base, with 17 bases between them. CDR3 in amino acids: CASTNTGQPSYEQYF. The CDR3 bases are TGTGCCAGCACAAACACAGGGCAACCTTCCTACGAGCAGTACTTC.

The chain has TRBV7-2 and TRBJ1-2; 9 bases are a match to TRBD1. The CDR3 has 13 amino acids. Germline V lookup: CDR1 SGHTA, CDR2 FQGNSA. Trimming cost V 3 bases and J 8 bases; bases outside gene matches: 4. The DNA for the CDR3 is TGTGCCAGCAGCTTCGACAGGGGGGCAGGCTACACCTTC. The encoded protein is CASSFDRGAGYTF.

This chain links TRBV19 with TRBJ2-1, with TRBD2 identical over 10 bases. Germline-derived CDR1 and CDR2 are LNHDA and SQIVND (reference sequence). The CDR3 has 14 residues. Trimming cost V 2 bases and J 7 bases; bases outside gene matches: 2. CDR3 region: CASSITLAGNEQFF. The CDR3 nucleotides read TGTGCCAGTAGTATAACACTAGCGGGGAATGAGCAGTTCTTC.

The chain has TRBV7-8 and TRBJ1-4, with 8 bases aligning to TRBD1. The CDR3 runs to 20 residues. V was clipped by 3 bases and J by 0 bases; unmatched bases: 15. The germline V gene encodes CDR1 SGHVS and CDR2 FQNEAQ. The CDR3 loop reads CASSFRGRAGHRATNEKLFF. DNA of the CDR3: TGTGCCAGCAGCTTCAGGGGGCGTGCGGGACACCGCGCAACTAATGAAAAACTGTTTTTT.

The sample holds a few counts of this clone. The chain carries TRBV11-3 and TRBJ2-1; D is perhaps TRBD2 (5 bases). V gave up 0 bases and J gave up 10 bases, with 10 bases separating them. CDR1 is SGHNT and CDR2 is YENEEA in the germline V gene. This CDR3 is 13 amino acids long. The CDR3 DNA follows: TGTGCCAGCAGCTTAGATCTGCAGCGGGAGCAGTTCTTC. This codes for CASSLDLQREQFF.

The V call is TRBV4-3, the J call TRBJ2-5, with a possible D match to TRBD1 (5 bases). The CDR3 consists of 15 residues. The V end was cut by 1 base, the J end by 7 bases, with 16 bases between. Germline lookup yields CDR1 LGHNA and CDR2 YSLEER. This chain's CDR3 is CASSQVRNQGGTQYF. The CDR3, as DNA: TGCGCCAGCAGCCAAGTTAGGAATCAGGGTGGGACCCAGTACTTC.

This clone was seen a handful of times. The rearrangement joins TRBV5-4 to TRBJ2-1, with 11 nucleotides matching TRBD2. CDR3 length: 16 residues. Per germline, CDR1 SGHNT and CDR2 YYREEE (reference sequence). The V and J ends lost 0 bases and 10 bases, in that order; junction bases with no gene match: 9. This chain's CDR3 is CASSLGGSGRAREQFF. Here the CDR3 DNA reads TGTGCCAGCAGCTTGGGGGGTAGCGGGAGGGCCAGGGAGCAGTTCTTC.

To note about this clone: This CDR3 is also generated by other DNA sequences in the sample. The V call is TRBV7-2, the J call TRBJ2-2, with D possibly matching TRBD1 (5 bases). The CDR3 is 16 residues long. The V gene's germline CDR1 is SGHTA and CDR2 FQGNSA. V lost 1 base to trimming and J lost 4 bases, with 13 bases between them. CDR3 nucleotide sequence: TGTGCCAGCAGCTTAGGGGGTCAGGGAAGCACCGGGGAGCTGTTTTTT. It yields the protein CASSLGGQGSTGELFF. Drawing the rest from reference TRBV7-2 and TRBJ2-2, the complete variable domain is GAGVSQSPSNKVTEKGKDVELRCDPISGHTALYWYRQSLGQGLEFLIYFQGNSAPDKSGLPSDRFSAERTGGSVSTLTIQRTQQEDSAVYLCASSLGGQGSTGELFFGEGSRLTVL.

This rearrangement joins TRBV2 to TRBJ1-3, with D possibly being TRBD1 (5 bases). CDR1 and CDR2 from the germline V gene are SNHLY and FYNNEI. This CDR3 is 18 amino acids long. V lost 10 bases and J 3 bases, leaving 28 bases between the germline ends. The DNA of the CDR3 is TGTGCCATCGACAAGACCGGGCCAATCTCCCAGGGTGGAAACACCATATATTTT. Amino acid sequence: CAIDKTGPISQGGNTIYF.

The V call is TRBV5-1, the J call TRBJ1-6; 7 bases match TRBD1. Germline loops: CDR1 SGHRS, CDR2 YFSETQ. This CDR3 contains 15 residues. The trim removed 6 bases at V and 1 base at J, leaving 4 bases unmatched. This CDR3 reads CASKRGQSYNSPLHF. CDR3 sequence (DNA): TGCGCCAGCAAACGGGGACAGTCCTATAATTCACCCCTCCACTTT.

The genes are TRBV18 and TRBJ1-1; D is perhaps TRBD1 (6 bases). V lost 2 bases to trimming and J lost 3 bases, with 10 bases between them. This CDR3 has 14 residues. From germline, CDR1 is KGHSH and CDR2 LQKENI. CDR3 coding DNA: TGTGCCAGCTCACCAGGCCAGGGGTACACTGAAGCTTTCTTT. This sequence encodes CASSPGQGYTEAFF.

V gene TRBV27 combines with J gene TRBJ2-7; maybe TRBD2 (6 bases). The CDR3 sequence is 14 residues long. CDR1 and CDR2 from the germline V gene are MNHEY and SMNVEV (reference sequence). Trimming took 2 bases from V and 2 from J, leaving 10 bases between them. Here the CDR3 DNA reads TGTGCCAGCAGTTTAGGGGGAGGCACCTACGAGCAGTACTTC. Protein sequence: CASSLGGGTYEQYF.

The J gene is TRBJ2-3, the V gene TRBV5-8, with D perhaps TRBD2 (6 bases). This CDR3 comprises 16 residues. V shed 4 bases and J shed 6 bases, with 21 bases lying between them. Germline V gene sequence: CDR1 SGHTS, CDR2 YDEGEE. The CDR3, as DNA: TGTGCCAGCAGCCTCGGAGGGTGGCAGGGCGACGATACGCAGTATTTT. Translation gives CASSLGGWQGDDTQYF.

This clone was detected a few times. The V call is TRBV2, the J call TRBJ2-7; 10 bases fit TRBD1. J was trimmed by 4 bases and V by 6 bases; bases with no gene match: 3. The CDR3 length is 13 residues. Germline CDR1 is SNHLY and CDR2 is FYNNEI. The CDR3 sequence: CASSRDRGYEQYF. The CDR3 DNA sequence: TGTGCCAGCAGCCGGGACAGGGGATACGAGCAGTACTTC.

V usage is TRBV5-8 and J usage is TRBJ1-2; 8 positions agree with TRBD1. J gave up 7 bases and V 1 base, and 15 bases lay outside the gene matches. Germline CDR1 is SGHTS and CDR2 is YDEGEE. There are 17 residues in the CDR3. The CDR3 is CASSLRLAGGPRTGYTF. In DNA, the CDR3 is TGTGCCAGCAGCTTGAGACTCGCAGGGGGCCCTCGGACTGGCTACACCTTC.

The chain has TRBV7-8 and TRBJ1-3, with TRBD1 as a possible D gene (5 bases). Trimming shortened V by 6 bases and J by 4 bases, and 7 bases separated the two germline ends. Germline loops: CDR1 SGHVS, CDR2 FQNEAQ. The CDR3 is made up of 12 amino acids. The CDR3 coding sequence is TGTGCCAGCAGGGGGGGAGGAAACACCATATATTTT. Translated, it gives CASRGGGNTIYF.

The chain couples TRBV19 to TRBJ1-5; D possibly corresponds to TRBD1 (6 bases). The CDR3 contains 15 residues. V was shortened by 5 bases and J by 3 bases, with 14 bases between the two germline ends. Germline V gene lookup returns CDR1 LNHDA and CDR2 SQIVND (reference sequence). CDR3 sequence: CASSPGQHHNQPQHF. The CDR3 region has the DNA TGTGCCAGTAGTCCCGGACAGCACCACAATCAGCCCCAGCATTTT.

This clone was observed once. The chain carries TRBV29-1 and TRBJ1-1, with 11 bases fitting TRBD1. This CDR3 has 15 amino acids. CDR1 SQVTM and CDR2 ANQGSEA come from the germline V gene. V was clipped by 7 bases and J by 4 bases; unmatched bases: 11. Here the CDR3 reads CSGRTGGWLGTEAFF. The CDR3 nucleotides are TGCAGCGGCCGGACAGGGGGCTGGTTAGGCACTGAAGCTTTCTTT.

This chain connects TRBV5-1 to TRBJ2-3, with 8 bases identical to TRBD2. V gave up 0 bases and J gave up 1 base; unmatched junction bases: 10. CDR1 is SGHRS, CDR2 YFSETQ, per germline. The CDR3 runs to 18 residues. The DNA for the CDR3 is TGCGCCAGCAGCTTGGCTTCGAGCGGGAGTAGGGGCACAGATACGCAGTATTTT. This codes for CASSLASSGSRGTDTQYF.

The CDR3 protein is CASSQAGQTEAFF. DNA of the CDR3: TGTGCCAGCAGCCAAGCCGGACAGACTGAAGCTTTCTTT. The rearrangement links TRBV5-7 to TRBJ1-1; possible D gene TRBD1, 6 bases. TRBV5-7 qualifies as an ORF whose function is uncertain. The CDR3 has 13 amino acids. Trimming took off 4 bases at V and 5 bases at J, with 12 bases between the two ends.

This clone has a handful of counts. This chain joins TRBV29-1 and TRBJ2-5; D gene unclear. V was pared by 4 bases and J by 0 bases, with 12 bases between. There are 14 residues in the CDR3. Germline CDR1 and CDR2: SQVTM and ANQGSEA. The CDR3 DNA sequence: TGCAGCGTTGCTGACTCAATCTACCAAGAGACCCAGTACTTC. This codes for CSVADSIYQETQYF.

The chain recombines TRBV10-1 with TRBJ2-5, with 13 bases aligning to TRBD2. TRBJ2-7 matches the DNA end more closely, so the J call is doubtful. The CDR3 length is 17 residues. CDR1 is WNHNN, CDR2 SYGVQD, per germline (reference sequence). The CDR3 reads CASSEWGTSGDSYEQYF. The DNA of the CDR3 is TGCGCCAGCAGTGAGTGGGGGACTAGCGGGGACTCCTACGAGCAGTACTTC.